This TCR beta chain originates from a study of identical twins. Overall study results and limits: The authors drew conclusions from cross-sectional statistical analysis rather than following the same donors.

Via MiXCR, TCRdb re-called the 5' RACE reads, giving one row per CDR3 protein. Of fewer than 650,000 distinct CDR3 sequences listed, around a tenth are singletons. Trimming pared 0 bases from V and 6 bases from J, leaving 13 bases between. In germline, CDR1 is SGHRS, CDR2 YFSETQ. This CDR3 has 15 amino acids. No donor was unhealthy or non-Caucasian. Turning to this clonotype: The antigen remains unidentified.

These sequences were also reported in another study, on yellow fever vaccine responses in identical twins.

The receptor was derived from a woman under 30 in good health. The specimen sequenced was PBMCs. The chain joins TRBV5-1 to TRBJ1-5; D gene ambiguous. CDR3 coding DNA: TGCGCCAGCAGCTTGGATTCAGGCGTAACTCAGCCCCAGCATTTT. Protein sequence: CASSLDSGVTQPQHF.